The 29 T cell receptor beta chains below were found in one sample sequenced in a study of tumor-infiltrating lymphocytes in primary liver carcinoma. Co-extraction of both nucleic acids (RNA and DNA) used about 19-33 mg of unsorted bulk tissue. Constant-region priming of about 520 ng total RNA yielded TCR beta cDNA. Slightly modified ARM-PCR served as the procedure for the TCR beta libraries. These libraries came from three rounds of nested multiplex PCR. TRBV1-TRBV30 forward and Cbeta reverse primers drove the first two roughly 10-cycle rounds. TCRdb passed the multiplex PCR reads through MiXCR, listing each CDR3 protein once. In the table there are some 110,000 distinct CDR3 sequences, about four fifths of which are singletons. The sequencing input was liver tumor tissue from sampling region 3. The subset denotes: tumor region T3, left-lateral pole. Source of these receptors: a man aged 35 to 55 with primary liver carcinoma and hepatitis B virus infection.

Of note for this clonotype: In this CDR3 the conserved last residue, phenylalanine or tryptophan, is missing, so a read error is likely. The genes are TRBV5-1 and TRBJ1-4, with 7 bases lining up with TRBD1. Germline V gene data show CDR1 as SGHRS and CDR2 as YFSETQ. Trimming removed 4 bases from V and 2 bases from J; junction bases left unmatched: 8. There are 16 residues in the CDR3. The CDR3 here is CASSHNTGATNEKLFL. DNA of the CDR3: TGCGCCAGCAGCCATAACACAGGGGCCACTAATGAAAAACTGTTTTTA.

A single count supports this clonotype. The J gene is TRBJ2-2, the V gene TRBV11-2; possible D gene TRBD2, 6 bases. The CDR3 loop spans 16 amino acids. Trimming cost V 5 bases and J 3 bases, with 16 bases left between them. Germline assignment: CDR1 SGHAT and CDR2 FQNNGV. Written as DNA, the CDR3 is TGTGCCAGCAGCCCCCGGATGGCGGGACACACCGGGGAGCTGTTTTTT. Protein product: CASSPRMAGHTGELFF. Full variable domain (rest looked up from reference TRBV11-2 and TRBJ2-2): EAGVAQSPRYKIIEKRQSVAFWCNPISGHATLYWYQQILGQGPKLLIQFQNNGVVDDSQLPKDRFSAERLKGVDSTLKIQPAKLEDSAVYLCASSPRMAGHTGELFFGEGSRLTVL.

With regard to this clonotype: At one end the junction does not follow the germline gene, possibly because of a read error. The V and J genes are TRBV6-2 or TRBV6-3 and TRBJ2-7; no clear D. CDR3 length: 11 amino acids. The germline V gene has CDR1 MNHEY and CDR2 SVGEGT. CDR3 sequence: CAVSAVYGQYF. The CDR3 nucleotides read TGTGCCGTGTCGGCGGTCTACGGGCAGTACTTC.

Concerning this clonotype itself: The CDR3 ends on some other residue instead of the conserved phenylalanine or tryptophan, so this is likely a read error. Here the CDR3 DNA reads TGTGCCAGCAGTTACCTCGGGACTAGCGGGAGGACTGAGCAGTACTTA. It translates to CASSYLGTSGRTEQYL. The chain has TRBV6-5 and TRBJ2-7; 15 bases are shared with TRBD2. Germline trimming cut 2 bases from V and 7 bases from J; bases unmatched to any gene: 6. Germline V CDR1 and CDR2: MNHEY, SVGAGI. This CDR3 is built from 16 residues.

As concerns this clonotype: The missing conserved phenylalanine or tryptophan at the end of this CDR3 makes a read error likely. The DNA is omitted, as the CDR3 cannot be located on it reliably, and the CDR3 follows TCRdb's listing. This chain uses TRBV11-2 with TRBJ2-1. The V gene's germline CDR1 is SGHAT and CDR2 FQNNGV. With termini counted, the CDR3 has 12 amino acids. The CDR3: CASSYATGEKFS.

Points on this clonotype: A read error may produce the germline difference seen at one junction end. The chain uses TRBV4-1 and TRBJ1-2; tentative D call: TRBD1 (5 bases). The CDR3 is 20 residues long. CDR1 is MGHRA and CDR2 is YSYEKL in the germline V gene. DNA for the CDR3: TGCGCCAGCAGACAAGAGGGGTACCCCCCCGCTGCCCAACCTACCTATGGTTACACCTTC. Protein sequence: CASRQEGYPPAAQPTYGYTF.

The genes are TRBV10-3 and TRBJ1-4, with D possibly being TRBD1 (5 bases). Deletions cut 7 bases from V and 16 bases from J, with 25 bases between. This CDR3 comprises 14 residues. CDR1 ENHRY and CDR2 SYGVKD come from the germline V gene. The CDR3 bases are TGTGCCATCACCCGGGACCCTGGAAGTGAAGAACCGTTTTTT. Translating it yields CAITRDPGSEEPFF.

As for this clonotype: With a much larger clone just one base away, this may be a read error. The chain joins TRBV24-1 to TRBJ2-5; D perhaps matches TRBD2 (6 bases). CDR1 is KGHDR, CDR2 SFDVKD, per germline. The CDR3 totals 13 residues. CDR3 coding DNA: TGTGTCACCGGGGCGGGGAGCCAAGAGACCCAGTACTTC. Encoded protein: CVTGAGSQETQYF.

In regard to this clonotype: Relative to the germline gene, one junction end is altered; a read error may explain this. The chain carries TRBV7-2 and TRBJ2-1; D may be TRBD2 (5 bases). The CDR3 extends over 17 amino acids. Germline V lookup: CDR1 SGHTA, CDR2 FQGNSA. CDR3 protein: CASSLALGASSYNEQFF. The DNA of the CDR3 is TGTGCCAGCAGCTTAGCGCTGGGCGCTAGCTCCTACAATGAGCAATTCTTC.

By sample fraction, this clonotype is medium-sized. V and J are TRBV7-8 and TRBJ2-3, with 10 bases matching TRBD2. Looked up from germline, CDR1 is SGHVS and CDR2 is FQNEAQ. This CDR3 comprises 16 residues. V shed 4 bases and J 2 bases; nucleotides not matched to a gene: 6. Written as DNA, the CDR3 is TGTGCCAGCAGCTACGGACTAGCGGACGACACAGATACGCAGTATTTT. As protein: CASSYGLADDTDTQYF.

In the case of this clonotype: This CDR3 fails to terminate in the conserved phenylalanine or tryptophan, so it likely reflects a read error. The rearrangement joins TRBV6-2 or TRBV6-3 to TRBJ2-3, with D hard to call. CDR1 and CDR2 (germline): MNHEY, SVGEGT. The CDR3 extends over 14 amino acids. The ends were cut back, 0 bases at V and 0 bases at J, with 4 bases in the middle. For the CDR3, the DNA is TGTGCCAGCAGTTACTCTACTAGCACAGATACGCAGTATATT. Amino acids: CASSYSTSTDTQYI.

Comment on this clonotype: Germline and junction disagree at one end, which may indicate a read error. Here the CDR3 DNA reads TGTGCCAGCAGCCGTCGGACTAGGGGGAACACAGATAGGCAGTATTTT. Protein product: CASSRRTRGNTDRQYF. This chain links TRBV12-3 or TRBV12-4 with TRBJ2-3, with D possibly matching TRBD2 (7 bases). The CDR3 extends over 16 amino acids.

The chain is built from TRBV5-5 and TRBJ2-3, with D maybe TRBD2 (5 bases). The germline CDR1 and CDR2 sequences are SGHKS and YYEKEE (reference sequence). V was shortened by 3 bases and J by 3 bases, with 14 bases between the two germline ends. The CDR3 length is 15 residues. CDR3 nucleotide sequence: TGTGCCAGCAGCTCGGACGGCCGGGAAACAGATACGCAGTATTTT. This gives the protein CASSSDGRETDTQYF.

As regards this clonotype: At one end the junction does not follow the germline gene, possibly because of a read error. This chain connects TRBV11-2 to TRBJ2-3; D remains ambiguous. The germline V gene has CDR1 SGHAT and CDR2 FQNNGV. The CDR3 runs 16 residues. CDR3 nucleotide sequence: TGTGTCAGCAGCTTACAAGTGGGAATCAGCACAGATACGCAGTATTTT. This encodes CVSSLQVGISTDTQYF.

Concerning this clonotype: A read error may produce the germline difference seen at one junction end. The rearrangement uses TRBV7-2 and TRBJ2-6, with D unresolved. Looked up from germline, CDR1 is SGHTA and CDR2 is FQGNSA. The CDR3 consists of 14 residues. The CDR3 region is CTSTLNPGANVLTF. The CDR3 DNA reads as TGTACCAGCACGCTTAATCCTGGTGCCAACGTCCTGACTTTC.

As regards this clonotype: The conserved phenylalanine or tryptophan normally closing the CDR3 is absent here, so this likely arose from a read error. J is TRBJ1-6 and V is TRBV4-3; possibly TRBD1 for D (6 bases). CDR1 and CDR2 from the germline V gene are LGHNA and YSLEER. The CDR3 extends over 20 amino acids. This chain's CDR3 is CASSQDLQGQGSSYNSALHL. CDR3 nucleotides: TGCGCCAGTAGCCAAGATCTCCAAGGGCAGGGGTCGTCCTATAATTCAGCCCTCCACCTT.

Turning to this clonotype: Because the CDR3 is missing its conserved closing phenylalanine or tryptophan, this is likely a read error. The chain uses TRBV11-2 and TRBJ2-7; TRBD1 is a possible D gene (5 bases). The V end was cut by 8 bases, the J end by 2 bases, with 16 bases between. This CDR3 has 14 amino acids. Germline V gene data show CDR1 as SGHAT and CDR2 as FQNNGV. The chain's CDR3 is CASGSNRNPYEQYL. The CDR3 DNA reads TGTGCCAGCGGCTCTAACAGGAACCCCTACGAGCAGTACTTA.

This clonotype was seen a few times. Sequence at one end of the junction differs from germline and may be a read error. V gene TRBV6-5 combines with J gene TRBJ2-7; 11 nucleotides align to TRBD2. CDR1 and CDR2 from the germline V gene are MNHEY and SVGAGI. The CDR3 is 14 residues long. CDR3 loop: CASSSLAGGGEQYF. The DNA for the CDR3 is TGTGCCAGCAGTTCTTTAGCGGGAGGGGGCGAGCAGTATTTC.

With respect to this clonotype: The CDR3 does not close with the conserved phenylalanine or tryptophan, likely indicating a read error. It is unclear where the CDR3 begins or ends on the DNA, so no DNA is shown, and the CDR3 is as TCRdb lists it. V is TRBV7-9 and J is TRBJ2-5; the DNA was not compared with TRBD2, the D call given in the table. Germline V CDR1 and CDR2: SEHNR, FQNEAQ (reference sequence). The CDR3 is made up of 14 amino acids, end residues included. The CDR3 reads CASSLIGTSEAQSL.

Of note for this clonotype: Compared with germline, one end of the junction differs, possibly owing to a read error. The V and J genes are TRBV6-6 and TRBJ1-2; D remains ambiguous. This CDR3 is 16 amino acids long. Germline V lookup: CDR1 MNHNY, CDR2 SVGAGI (reference sequence). In DNA form, the CDR3 reads TGTGCCAGTAGCGAAGGTCCGGCCGGAGGAGGATATGGCCACACATTC. Translating it yields CASSEGPAGGGYGHTF.

A word on this clonotype: One end of the junction fails to match germline, which may point to a read error. CDR3 loop: CPSSVGLSNEQFF. In DNA form, the CDR3 reads TGTCCCAGCAGCGTTGGCCTGAGCAATGAGCAGTTCTTT. The rearrangement uses TRBV11-1 and TRBJ2-1, with D uncertain. CDR3 size: 13 residues. The V gene's germline CDR1 is SGHAT and CDR2 FQDESV (reference sequence).

A remark on this clonotype: A read error is likely, as this CDR3 ends without the conserved phenylalanine or tryptophan. V and J are TRBV30 and TRBJ2-7, with D hard to call. Germline V gene lookup returns CDR1 GTSNPN and CDR2 SVGIG (reference sequence). This CDR3 is 11 amino acids long. Trimming left V 4 bases short and J 3 bases short, with 7 bases between. The CDR3 region has the DNA TGTGCCTGGACAGACCTCTACGAGCAGTACATC. Its translation is CAWTDLYEQYI.

The rearrangement uses TRBV5-1 and TRBJ2-5; 7 positions match TRBD2. Germline V gene lookup returns CDR1 SGHRS and CDR2 YFSETQ. CDR3 length equals 14 residues. V shed 10 bases and J 2 bases; nucleotides not matched to a gene: 11. The DNA of the CDR3 is TGCGCCGGCGTACCCGGGACTACACAAGAGACCCAGTACTTC. It specifies CAGVPGTTQETQYF.

This clonotype has a single count. The conserved phenylalanine or tryptophan is not found at the CDR3 terminus, so this likely reflects a read error. The gene calls are TRBV4-3 and TRBJ1-6; TRBD1 is a possible D gene (6 bases). This CDR3 has 16 amino acids. Germline V CDR1 and CDR2: LGHNA, YSLEER. V was pared by 5 bases and J by 6 bases, with 17 bases between. The CDR3 protein is CASSFWGRGSNSPLHL. As DNA, the CDR3 is TGCGCCAGCAGCTTCTGGGGCAGGGGAAGTAATTCACCCCTCCACTTG.

Turning to this clonotype: As the CDR3 is not closed by the conserved phenylalanine or tryptophan, this likely results from a read error. The chain carries TRBV4-3 and TRBJ2-5; D is undetermined. From germline, CDR1 is LGHNA and CDR2 YSLEER. V was cut by 1 base and J by 5 bases, with 11 bases left in between. The CDR3 consists of 14 residues. Written as DNA, the CDR3 is TGCGCCAGCAGCCAAGCTCCGGTAGGGGAGACCCAGTACCTC. As protein: CASSQAPVGETQYL.

For this clonotype: Germline and junction disagree at one end, which may indicate a read error. The gene calls are TRBV11-2 and TRBJ1-4; 9 positions match TRBD1. This CDR3 region has 14 residues. CDR1 and CDR2 (germline): SGHAT, FQNNGV. CDR3 DNA sequence: TGTGCCAGCAGCCTCGGGACAGGGAATGAAAATCTGTTTTTT. It specifies CASSLGTGNENLFF.

This clonotype was recorded once. One end of the junction fails to match germline, which may point to a read error. This chain connects TRBV29-1 to TRBJ2-7; either TRBD1 or TRBD2 may supply D (6 bases each). The J call may be in error: the DNA end matches TRBJ2-1 better. In germline, CDR1 is SQVTM, CDR2 ANQGSEA. This CDR3 comprises 14 residues. The CDR3 bases are TGCGGCGTTGCCCCTTGGGGGGCCAACTACGAGCAGTTCTTC. It specifies CGVAPWGANYEQFF.

The sample holds one count of this clonotype. Since the CDR3 does not end with the conserved phenylalanine or tryptophan, this likely comes from a read error. The chain has TRBV6-6 and TRBJ1-4; 11 bases map to TRBD1. CDR3 length: 15 residues. CDR1 is MNHNY, CDR2 SVGAGI, per germline (reference sequence). CDR3 in DNA: TGTGCCAGCAGTTTTAGGACAGGGGGCGATGAAGAACTGTTTGTT. It encodes CASSFRTGGDEELFV.

The J gene is TRBJ2-7, the V gene TRBV30, with 11 bases lining up with TRBD1. CDR1 and CDR2 (germline): GTSNPN, SVGIG (reference sequence). The CDR3 sequence is 14 residues long. The J segment lost 6 bases and the V segment lost 2 bases, leaving 6 bases of the junction unmatched. CDR3 sequence reads: CAWSNAGTGGEQYF. The CDR3 DNA follows: TGTGCCTGGAGTAATGCCGGGACAGGGGGCGAGCAGTACTTC.